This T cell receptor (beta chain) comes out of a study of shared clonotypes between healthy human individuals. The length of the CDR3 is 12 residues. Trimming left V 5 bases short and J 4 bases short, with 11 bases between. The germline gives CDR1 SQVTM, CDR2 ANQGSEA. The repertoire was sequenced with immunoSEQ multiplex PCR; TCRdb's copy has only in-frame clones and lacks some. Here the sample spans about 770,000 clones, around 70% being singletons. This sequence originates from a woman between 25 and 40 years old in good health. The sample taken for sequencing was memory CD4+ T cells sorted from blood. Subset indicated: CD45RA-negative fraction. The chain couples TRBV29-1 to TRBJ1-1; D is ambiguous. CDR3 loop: CSVSRESTEAFF. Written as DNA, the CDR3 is TGCAGCGTTTCTAGAGAGAGCACTGAAGCTTTCTTT.